This is a list of T cell receptor beta chains from one sample in a study of blood T cell repertoires in COVID-19. Assay used: immunoSEQ multiplex PCR; TCRdb lists only in-frame clones, some missing. In the table there are 310,000 or so clones, approximately 84% of which are singletons. What was sequenced was peripheral blood. The receptors derive from a woman between 25 and 40 years old who had recovered from COVID-19. The CDR3 runs from the conserved cysteine through the conserved F or W. A D gene is named only where the DNA matches it firmly. Clone size is given for some rows only: seen once, a few or many times, or a class if the clone is expanded.

CDR3 length: 14; J gene: TRBJ2-2; V gene: TRBV2; clone size: -; D gene: TRBD2; CDR3 protein: CASRGGLATGELFF; CDR3 DNA: TGTGCCAGCAGGGGAGGACTAGCGACGGGGGAGCTGTTTTTT
CDR3 length: 17; J gene: TRBJ2-4; V gene: TRBV5-8; clone size: -; D gene: TRBD2; CDR3 protein: CASSQAVGRVAKNIQYF; CDR3 DNA: TGTGCCAGCAGCCAGGCTGTGGGGAGGGTGGCCAAAAACATTCAGTACTTC
CDR3 length: 13; J gene: TRBJ1-1; V gene: TRBV6-5; clone size: -; D gene: -; CDR3 protein: CASSYRGATEAFF; CDR3 DNA: TGTGCCAGCAGTTACAGGGGCGCAACTGAAGCTTTCTTT
CDR3 length: 13; J gene: TRBJ1-1; V gene: TRBV2; clone size: -; D gene: -; CDR3 protein: CASSVAGNTEAFF; CDR3 DNA: TGTGCCAGCAGTGTTGCGGGGAACACTGAAGCTTTCTTT
CDR3 length: 14; J gene: TRBJ1-2; V gene: TRBV7-9; clone size: -; D gene: -; CDR3 protein: CASSGTTGDYGYTF; CDR3 DNA: TGTGCCAGCAGCGGAACGACAGGAGACTATGGCTACACCTTC
CDR3 length: 13; J gene: TRBJ1-4; V gene: TRBV2; clone size: -; D gene: TRBD1; CDR3 protein: CASGTGGNEKLFF; CDR3 DNA: TGTGCCAGTGGGACAGGCGGGAATGAAAAACTGTTTTTT
CDR3 length: 15; J gene: TRBJ2-5; V gene: TRBV5-6; clone size: few; D gene: TRBD2; CDR3 protein: CASSSDLAGAETQYF; CDR3 DNA: TGTGCCAGCAGCTCGGATCTAGCGGGGGCTGAGACCCAGTACTTC
CDR3 length: 14; J gene: TRBJ2-1; V gene: TRBV7-6; clone size: -; D gene: TRBD2; CDR3 protein: CASSLGLAGDEQFF; CDR3 DNA: TGTGCCAGCAGCTTAGGTCTAGCGGGAGATGAGCAGTTCTTC
CDR3 length: 15; J gene: TRBJ1-1; V gene: TRBV5-1; clone size: -; D gene: -; CDR3 protein: CASSLVPTANTEAFF; CDR3 DNA: TGCGCCAGCAGCTTGGTCCCGACTGCAAACACTGAAGCTTTCTTT
CDR3 length: 15; J gene: TRBJ2-1; V gene: TRBV5-6; clone size: few; D gene: -; CDR3 protein: CASSLGPSPYNEQFF; CDR3 DNA: TGTGCCAGCAGCCTCGGTCCCTCTCCTTACAATGAGCAGTTCTTC
CDR3 length: 13; J gene: TRBJ1-1; V gene: TRBV30; clone size: -; D gene: -; CDR3 protein: CAWRPGVNTEAFF; CDR3 DNA: TGTGCCTGGAGGCCAGGGGTGAACACTGAAGCTTTCTTT
CDR3 length: 15; J gene: TRBJ2-7; V gene: TRBV15; clone size: -; D gene: TRBD1; CDR3 protein: CATSGNRGRPLEQYF; CDR3 DNA: TGTGCCACCAGCGGTAACAGGGGCCGCCCTCTCGAGCAGTACTTC
CDR3 length: 16; J gene: TRBJ2-5; V gene: TRBV3-1/TRBV3-2; clone size: -; D gene: TRBD2; CDR3 protein: CASSPWGEGVKETQYF; CDR3 DNA: TGTGCCAGCAGCCCCTGGGGGGAGGGAGTCAAGGAGACCCAGTACTTC
CDR3 length: 12; J gene: TRBJ1-1; V gene: TRBV3-1/TRBV3-2; clone size: -; D gene: -; CDR3 protein: CASSPRDTEAFF; CDR3 DNA: TGTGCCAGCAGCCCACGGGATACTGAAGCTTTCTTT
CDR3 length: 15; J gene: TRBJ1-6; V gene: TRBV2; clone size: -; D gene: TRBD1; CDR3 protein: CASSEGVTGDSPLHF; CDR3 DNA: TGTGCCAGCAGTGAAGGGGTGACAGGGGATTCACCCCTCCACTTT
CDR3 length: 13; J gene: TRBJ1-5; V gene: TRBV5-4; clone size: -; D gene: -; CDR3 protein: CASSLGHNQPQHF; CDR3 DNA: TGTGCCAGCAGCTTAGGACACAATCAGCCCCAGCATTTT
CDR3 length: 16; J gene: TRBJ1-4; V gene: TRBV18; clone size: -; D gene: -; CDR3 protein: CASSRGSMATNEKLFF; CDR3 DNA: TGTGCCAGCTCACGCGGTTCTATGGCAACTAATGAAAAACTGTTTTTT
CDR3 length: 13; J gene: TRBJ1-5; V gene: TRBV4-1; clone size: few; D gene: -; CDR3 protein: CASSPDRHQPQHF; CDR3 DNA: TGCGCCAGCAGCCCTGACAGGCATCAGCCCCAGCATTTT
CDR3 length: 13; J gene: TRBJ1-5; V gene: TRBV6-5; clone size: -; D gene: -; CDR3 protein: CASSWGGNQPQHF; CDR3 DNA: TGTGCCAGCAGTTGGGGGGGCAATCAGCCCCAGCATTTT
CDR3 length: 12; J gene: TRBJ2-3; V gene: TRBV12-3/TRBV12-4; clone size: -; D gene: -; CDR3 protein: CASSLLLYTQYF; CDR3 DNA: TGTGCCAGCAGTCTACTTTTGTATACGCAGTATTTT
CDR3 length: 16; J gene: TRBJ2-3; V gene: TRBV7-2; clone size: -; D gene: TRBD2; CDR3 protein: CASGSLAGGLTDTQYF; CDR3 DNA: TGTGCCAGCGGAAGCCTAGCGGGGGGGCTCACAGATACGCAGTATTTT
CDR3 length: 13; J gene: TRBJ2-3; V gene: TRBV3-1/TRBV3-2; clone size: -; D gene: TRBD2; CDR3 protein: CASCSGATDTQYF; CDR3 DNA: TGTGCCAGCTGTAGCGGGGCCACAGATACGCAGTATTTT
CDR3 length: 17; J gene: TRBJ1-4; V gene: TRBV10-3; clone size: -; D gene: -; CDR3 protein: CAISESRQATTNEKLFF; CDR3 DNA: TGTGCCATCAGTGAGAGTAGACAGGCCACAACTAATGAAAAACTGTTTTTT
CDR3 length: 18; J gene: TRBJ1-6; V gene: TRBV23-1; clone size: few; D gene: -; CDR3 protein: CASRTGISESSYNSPLHF; CDR3 DNA: TGCGCCAGCAGGACCGGGATATCCGAGAGCTCCTATAATTCACCCCTCCACTTT
CDR3 length: 17; J gene: TRBJ2-2; V gene: TRBV9; clone size: once; D gene: TRBD1; CDR3 protein: CASSLEGAGLGTGELFF; CDR3 DNA: TGTGCCAGCAGCCTTGAGGGGGCAGGCCTGGGCACCGGGGAGCTGTTTTTT
CDR3 length: 13; J gene: TRBJ2-1; V gene: TRBV24-1; clone size: once; D gene: -; CDR3 protein: CATSGTRDNEQFF; CDR3 DNA: TGTGCCACCAGTGGCACGAGGGACAATGAGCAGTTCTTC
CDR3 length: 16; J gene: TRBJ2-1; V gene: TRBV5-1; clone size: -; D gene: -; CDR3 protein: CASSSGSDSSYNEQFF; CDR3 DNA: TGCGCCAGCAGCTCCGGGTCCGACAGCTCCTACAATGAGCAGTTCTTC
CDR3 length: 14; J gene: TRBJ1-1; V gene: TRBV11-1; clone size: -; D gene: -; CDR3 protein: CASSLSGLNTEAFF; CDR3 DNA: TGTGCCAGCAGTCTGTCCGGTTTGAACACTGAAGCTTTCTTT
CDR3 length: 19; J gene: TRBJ2-2; V gene: TRBV24-1; clone size: -; D gene: TRBD1; CDR3 protein: CATSDVSDRGIKDTGELFF; CDR3 DNA: TGTGCCACCAGTGATGTGTCCGACAGGGGGATTAAGGACACCGGGGAGCTGTTTTTT
CDR3 length: 12; J gene: TRBJ1-2; V gene: TRBV12-3/TRBV12-4; clone size: few; D gene: -; CDR3 protein: CASSFMRDGYTF; CDR3 DNA: TGTGCCAGCAGTTTTATGAGAGATGGCTACACCTTC
CDR3 length: 13; J gene: TRBJ2-1; V gene: TRBV7-2; clone size: -; D gene: -; CDR3 protein: CASSLISGYEQFF; CDR3 DNA: TGTGCCAGCAGCTTAATCTCAGGGTATGAGCAGTTCTTC
CDR3 length: 13; J gene: TRBJ1-5; V gene: TRBV19; clone size: -; D gene: -; CDR3 protein: CASSTGRNQPQHF; CDR3 DNA: TGTGCCAGTAGTACAGGAAGGAATCAGCCCCAGCATTTT
CDR3 length: 16; J gene: TRBJ2-3; V gene: TRBV28; clone size: -; D gene: TRBD2; CDR3 protein: CASSWGGRTSGDTQYF; CDR3 DNA: TGTGCCAGCAGTTGGGGGGGGAGGACCTCGGGAGATACGCAGTATTTT
CDR3 length: 16; J gene: TRBJ2-7; V gene: TRBV7-2; clone size: -; D gene: TRBD1; CDR3 protein: CASSLRILGQGDEQYF; CDR3 DNA: TGTGCCAGCAGCTTAAGAATTCTGGGACAGGGGGATGAGCAGTACTTC
CDR3 length: 15; J gene: TRBJ2-1; V gene: TRBV19; clone size: -; D gene: TRBD2; CDR3 protein: CASSIGTSGNNEQFF; CDR3 DNA: TGTGCCAGTAGTATAGGGACTAGCGGTAACAATGAGCAGTTCTTC
CDR3 length: 12; J gene: TRBJ2-7; V gene: TRBV21-1; clone size: -; D gene: -; CDR3 protein: CASPMIGYEQYF; CDR3 DNA: TGTGCCAGCCCGATGATCGGCTACGAGCAGTACTTC
CDR3 length: 13; J gene: TRBJ2-7; V gene: TRBV11-2; clone size: -; D gene: -; CDR3 protein: CASSFLSSYEQYF; CDR3 DNA: TGTGCCAGCAGTTTTCTCTCCTCCTACGAGCAGTACTTC
CDR3 length: 21; J gene: TRBJ2-6; V gene: TRBV21-1; clone size: -; D gene: -; CDR3 protein: CASSKRSLLGAVDTGANVLTF; CDR3 DNA: TGTGCCAGCAGCAAACGGTCGCTTTTAGGGGCGGTTGATACTGGGGCCAACGTCCTGACTTTC
CDR3 length: 15; J gene: TRBJ1-2; V gene: TRBV7-2; clone size: -; D gene: -; CDR3 protein: CASSLQGGGNYGYTF; CDR3 DNA: TGTGCCAGCAGCTTACAGGGCGGAGGGAACTATGGCTACACCTTC
CDR3 length: 11; J gene: TRBJ1-1; V gene: TRBV19; clone size: -; D gene: -; CDR3 protein: CASSGGTEAFF; CDR3 DNA: TGTGCCAGTAGTGGGGGGACTGAAGCTTTCTTT
CDR3 length: 15; J gene: TRBJ1-2; V gene: TRBV7-2; clone size: -; D gene: -; CDR3 protein: CASSQARGASYGYTF; CDR3 DNA: TGTGCCAGCAGCCAGGCTCGGGGGGCGAGCTATGGCTACACCTTC
CDR3 length: 15; J gene: TRBJ2-1; V gene: TRBV7-9; clone size: -; D gene: -; CDR3 protein: CASSSERSSYNEQFF; CDR3 DNA: TGTGCCAGCAGCTCCGAGCGGAGCTCCTACAATGAGCAGTTCTTC
CDR3 length: 13; J gene: TRBJ1-4; V gene: TRBV3-1/TRBV3-2; clone size: -; D gene: -; CDR3 protein: CASHDREGEKLFF; CDR3 DNA: TGTGCCAGCCATGACCGGGAGGGAGAAAAACTGTTTTTT
CDR3 length: 15; J gene: TRBJ2-1; V gene: TRBV6-5; clone size: -; D gene: TRBD2; CDR3 protein: CASRLSGSSYNEQFF; CDR3 DNA: TGTGCCAGCAGACTTAGCGGGTCCTCCTACAATGAGCAGTTCTTC
CDR3 length: 12; J gene: TRBJ1-1; V gene: TRBV11-2; clone size: few; D gene: -; CDR3 protein: CASSFETVPAFF; CDR3 DNA: TGTGCCAGCAGCTTCGAGACAGTGCCAGCTTTCTTT
CDR3 length: 14; J gene: TRBJ2-5; V gene: TRBV19; clone size: -; D gene: -; CDR3 protein: CASSGKRGQETQYF; CDR3 DNA: TGTGCCAGTAGTGGGAAAAGGGGCCAAGAGACCCAGTACTTC
CDR3 length: 15; J gene: TRBJ2-2; V gene: TRBV28; clone size: -; D gene: TRBD1; CDR3 protein: CASTLQGANTGELFF; CDR3 DNA: TGTGCCAGCACCTTACAGGGGGCTAACACCGGGGAGCTGTTTTTT
CDR3 length: 14; J gene: TRBJ2-7; V gene: TRBV6-5; clone size: -; D gene: TRBD1; CDR3 protein: CASRRDRVAAEQYF; CDR3 DNA: TGTGCCAGCAGAAGGGACAGGGTGGCGGCCGAGCAGTACTTC
CDR3 length: 14; J gene: TRBJ2-3; V gene: TRBV7-2; clone size: -; D gene: -; CDR3 protein: CASSLGSSTDTQYF; CDR3 DNA: TGTGCCAGCAGCTTAGGTAGTAGCACAGATACGCAGTATTTT
CDR3 length: 15; J gene: TRBJ2-1; V gene: TRBV14; clone size: once; D gene: TRBD2; CDR3 protein: CASSHLAGGPVEQFF; CDR3 DNA: TGTGCCAGCAGCCACCTTGCGGGAGGGCCGGTCGAGCAGTTCTTC
CDR3 length: 14; J gene: TRBJ1-5; V gene: TRBV10-3; clone size: -; D gene: -; CDR3 protein: CAISTGNSNQPQHF; CDR3 DNA: TGTGCCATCAGTACAGGGAATAGCAATCAGCCCCAGCATTTT
CDR3 length: 14; J gene: TRBJ2-7; V gene: TRBV5-1; clone size: -; D gene: TRBD1; CDR3 protein: CASSTDRASYEQYF; CDR3 DNA: TGCGCCAGCAGCACGGACAGGGCCTCCTACGAGCAGTACTTC
CDR3 length: 12; J gene: TRBJ1-2; V gene: TRBV19; clone size: -; D gene: -; CDR3 protein: CATQRAAYGYTF; CDR3 DNA: TGTGCCACCCAGCGGGCGGCCTATGGCTACACCTTC
CDR3 length: 15; J gene: TRBJ1-6; V gene: TRBV11-2; clone size: -; D gene: -; CDR3 protein: CASSGGSSYNSPLHF; CDR3 DNA: TGTGCCAGCAGCGGTGGGAGCTCCTATAATTCACCCCTCCACTTT
CDR3 length: 18; J gene: TRBJ2-2; V gene: TRBV11-3; clone size: few; D gene: -; CDR3 protein: CASSHSALGTPNTGELFF; CDR3 DNA: TGTGCCAGCAGCCATTCCGCTCTGGGGACACCGAACACCGGGGAGCTGTTTTTT
CDR3 length: 14; J gene: TRBJ2-7; V gene: TRBV5-6; clone size: -; D gene: -; CDR3 protein: CASSLDPSSYEQYF; CDR3 DNA: TGTGCCAGCAGCTTGGATCCCAGCTCCTACGAGCAGTACTTC
CDR3 length: 17; J gene: TRBJ2-1; V gene: TRBV4-1; clone size: -; D gene: TRBD2; CDR3 protein: CASSQEPASGGRDEQFF; CDR3 DNA: TGCGCCAGCAGCCAAGAGCCCGCTAGCGGGGGGCGGGATGAGCAGTTCTTC
CDR3 length: 14; J gene: TRBJ2-5; V gene: TRBV7-2; clone size: -; D gene: -; CDR3 protein: CASSLGSAQETQYF; CDR3 DNA: TGTGCCAGCAGCTTAGGAAGCGCCCAAGAGACCCAGTACTTC
CDR3 length: 14; J gene: TRBJ1-1; V gene: TRBV27; clone size: -; D gene: -; CDR3 protein: CASSLEGGQNEAFF; CDR3 DNA: TGTGCCAGCAGCCTAGAGGGGGGGCAAAATGAAGCTTTCTTT
CDR3 length: 15; J gene: TRBJ1-6; V gene: TRBV5-1; clone size: -; D gene: TRBD1; CDR3 protein: CASSLGQGGNSPLHF; CDR3 DNA: TGCGCCAGCAGCCTCGGACAGGGGGGAAATTCACCCCTCCACTTT